This TCR beta chain was recovered during a study of tumor-infiltrating lymphocytes in primary liver carcinoma. This clonotype appeared a few times. The conserved closing phenylalanine or tryptophan is absent in this CDR3, likely reflecting a read error. CDR1 is SGHAT and CDR2 is FQDESV in the germline V gene (reference sequence). This CDR3 is built from 13 residues. Starting material for RNA and DNA co-extraction consisted of roughly 17-31 mg of unsorted bulk tissue. Total RNA (approximately 500 ng) served as template for TCR beta cDNA synthesis primed by a constant-region primer. Generation of the TCR beta libraries relied on three nested multiplex PCR rounds using slightly modified ARM-PCR. Amplification in the first two PCR rounds was performed using TRBV1-TRBV30 forward primers and a C-beta reverse primer for around 11 cycles each. TCRdb itself ran the multiplex PCR reads through MiXCR, one entry per CDR3 protein. Here the sample spans approximately 110,000 distinct CDR3 sequences, about four fifths being singletons.

The clonotype comes from a man between 35 and 55 years old with primary liver carcinoma and hepatitis B virus infection. The gene calls are TRBV11-1 and TRBJ2-7; TRBD1 matches at 7 bases. The material sequenced was liver tumor tissue from sampling region 3. As to subset: tumor region T3, left-lateral pole. The DNA of the CDR3 is TGTACCAGCAGGGGGAAGCGATCCTATGAGCAGTACTCC. It codes for CTSRGKRSYEQYS.